The source of this T cell receptor (beta chain) is a study of shared clonotypes between healthy human individuals. Overall study results and limits: Shared clonotypes: about 4.6% naive CD4, about 3.5% naive CD8, 2.3% memory CD4, 0.4% to 0.45% memory CD8.

The assay was carried out at the deep level. The repertoire was sequenced with immunoSEQ multiplex PCR; TCRdb's copy has only in-frame clones and lacks some. Seen here are roughly 2,300,000 clones, 80% to 95% observed once, and the top ten hold around 0.38%. Comments on this clone: The target antigen is unknown.

This CDR3 is built from 14 residues. Trimming left V 0 bases short and J 6 bases short, with 11 bases between. Germline CDR1 is LGHNA and CDR2 is YNFKEQ. The clonotype originates from a man between 18 and 29 years old in good health. Some clones in this sample may be carry-over from other donors' samples. Material: naive CD4+ T cells from PBMCs. Subset reported: CD45RA+ positively selected. V gene TRBV4-2 combines with J gene TRBJ1-2, with D maybe TRBD1 (5 bases). CDR3 in DNA: TGTGCCAGCAGCCAAGAAGGGGACGTTAATGGCTACACCTTC. Its protein product is CASSQEGDVNGYTF.